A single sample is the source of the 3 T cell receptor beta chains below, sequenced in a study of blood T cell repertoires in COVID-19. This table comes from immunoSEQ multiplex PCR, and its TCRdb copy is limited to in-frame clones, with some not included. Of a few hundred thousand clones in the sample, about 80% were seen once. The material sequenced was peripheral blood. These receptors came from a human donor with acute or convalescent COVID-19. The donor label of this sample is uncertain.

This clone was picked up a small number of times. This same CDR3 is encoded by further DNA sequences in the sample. The CDR3 region is CASSRQGGNTEAFF. The CDR3 coding sequence is TGTGCCAGCAGTCGACAGGGCGGGAACACTGAAGCTTTCTTT. The rearrangement uses TRBV2 and TRBJ1-1; 7 bases are a match to TRBD1. V was clipped by 5 bases and J by 1 base; unmatched bases: 4. Germline V gene sequence: CDR1 SNHLY, CDR2 FYNNEI. This CDR3 has 14 amino acids.

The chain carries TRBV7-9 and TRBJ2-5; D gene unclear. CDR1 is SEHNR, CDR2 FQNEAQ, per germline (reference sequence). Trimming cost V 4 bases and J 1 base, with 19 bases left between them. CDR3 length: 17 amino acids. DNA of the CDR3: TGTGCCAGCAGCTCCCAACAGAATTCAAAAATCCAAGAGACCCAGTACTTC. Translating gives CASSSQQNSKIQETQYF.

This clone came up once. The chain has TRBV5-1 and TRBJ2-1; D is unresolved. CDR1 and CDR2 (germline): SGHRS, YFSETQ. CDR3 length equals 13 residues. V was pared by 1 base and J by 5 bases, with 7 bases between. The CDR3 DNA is TGCGCCAGCAGCTTGTTCGGAGACAATGAGCAGTTCTTC. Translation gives CASSLFGDNEQFF. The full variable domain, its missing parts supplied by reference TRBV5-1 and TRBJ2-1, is KAGVTQTPRYLIKTRGQQVTLSCSPISGHRSVSWYQQTPGQGLQFLFEYFSETQRNKGNFPGRFSGRQFSNSRSEMNVSTLELGDSALYLCASSLFGDNEQFFGPGTRLTVL.